This T cell receptor (beta chain) is from a study of OX40 agonist ivuxolimab in advanced cancers. With regard to the full study: Ivuxolimab was an agonistic, fully human IgG2 monoclonal antibody directed against OX40 (CD134), a costimulatory receptor. Intravenous ivuxolimab was administered to patients every 2 weeks at six dose levels: 0.01, 0.1, 0.3, 1.5, 3 and 10 mg/kg. Of the roughly 52 dose-escalation patients, hepatocellular carcinoma was present in some 19, melanoma in approximately 15, renal cell carcinoma in 9 and head and neck cancer in 9. In the dose-escalation cohort, roughly 80% of patients were male, and the mean age was about 55 years, with a range of about 23 to 90. Prior anti-PD-1, anti-PD-L1 or anti-CTLA-4 therapy was permitted, and checkpoint inhibitors had been received by around 40% of dose-escalation patients. Three dose-escalation patients achieved partial responses, one with hepatocellular carcinoma and two with cutaneous melanoma. Peripheral TCRbeta sequencing aimed to test whether ivuxolimab altered TCR sequence diversity and caused clonal T-cell expansion. The paper reports the monotherapy dose-escalation portion (N of about 50 patients) of the phase I ivuxolimab trial. Results and caveats for the whole study, not just this receptor: The antigen specificity of the peripheral T cells that underwent clonal expansion was not determined. In the 0.1-3.0 mg/kg groups, partial responders had among the lowest normalized peripheral clonal expansion, particularly in CD8+ T cells. After ivuxolimab, expanded clones were on average more numerous among CD8+ T cells than among CD4+ T cells. Low levels of normalized T-cell clonal expansion were also seen in some nonresponding patients. At doses of 0.1 to 3.0 mg/kg, clonal expansion of both CD4+ and CD8+ T cells in blood was seen between baseline and week 6.

In regard to this clone: The clone's antigen remains unknown. No per-base quality is available; no much larger clone lies one base away.

Genomic DNA was extracted from sorted cells for sequencing of the TCRbeta CDR3 region. The immunoSEQ Assay was used to sequence the TCRbeta CDR3 regions. In its TCRdb copy, this immuneACCESS table keeps in-frame sequences only and misses some clones. Where compared with another copy, unresolved V genes explain less than half of these, and the others have no known cause. Recorded for this sample are tens of thousands of clones; just under 95% of them occurred a single time. The biggest ten clones account for 0.6% to 0.7% of the sample. The cysteine opens and the phenylalanine closes a CDR3 of 13 amino acids. Only the CDR3 portion is preserved as DNA: 39 bases, with reading frame beginning at the first base. V loses 2 bases of germline sequence and J loses 1 base, and the interval between the two ends is 5 bases. The CDR1 and CDR2 encoded by the germline V gene are KGHSH and LQKENI. The trial excluded patients who had a history of autoimmune disease or were on systemic immunosuppression. In every dose cohort, peripheral blood was drawn for TCR sequencing at baseline, cycle 4 day 1, and cycle 7 day 1. The samples were taken from a phase I, first-in-human, multicenter, open-label dose-escalation trial of ivuxolimab. Adults with locally advanced or metastatic melanoma, renal cell, hepatocellular, or head and neck squamous cell carcinoma were enrolled in the trial. Before TCR sequencing, CD4+ T cells and CD8+ T cells from peripheral blood were sorted into separate populations.

Source: CD4+ or CD8+ T cells sorted from blood, taken in a trial of the OX40 agonist ivuxolimab. Recombination connected TRBV18 to TRBJ1-1; there is no confident call for the D gene. The clonotype comes from an adult with an advanced solid tumor such as melanoma, head and neck, liver or kidney cancer. The CDR3 here reads CASSPNPNTEAFF. At the DNA level, the sequence is TGTGCCAGCTCACCAAACCCGAACACTGAAGCTTTCTTT. Full variable domain (CDR3 extended with the reference TRBV18 and TRBJ1-1 proteins): NAGVMQNPRHLVRRRGQEARLRCSPMKGHSHVYWYRQLPEEGLKFMVYLQKENIIDESGMPKERFSAEFPKEGPSILRIQQVVRGDSAAYFCASSPNPNTEAFFGQGTRLTVV.